This TCR beta chain is from a study of T cells after yellow fever vaccination. Study-wide results and caveats: Although the secondary response was weaker, it peaked faster, at day 5 versus 15. A minor fraction of clonotypes spanned both CD4 and CD8 compartments.

TCRdb reprocessed the 5' RACE reads via MiXCR and lists one record per CDR3 protein. The table shows approximately 96,000 distinct CDR3 sequences, with around 9.8% occurring only once. This CDR3 contains 13 residues. V was cut by 5 bases and J by 2 bases, with 9 bases left in between. CDR1 is SEHNR and CDR2 is FQNEAQ in the germline V gene (reference sequence). The gene calls are TRBV7-9 and TRBJ1-2, with no clear D. The clonotype was recovered from a man between 18 and 35 years old who received the YFV17D yellow fever vaccine. The input for sequencing was CD8+ T cells not binding an NS4B(214-222) dextramer, sorted from PBMCs, taken roughly 15 days after the first yellow fever vaccination. The CDR3 sequence: CASSRERNYGYTF. The CDR3 DNA is TGTGCCAGCAGCAGGGAGAGGAACTATGGCTACACCTTC. Drawing the rest from reference TRBV7-9 and TRBJ1-2, the complete variable domain is DTGVSQNPRHKITKRGQNVTFRCDPISEHNRLYWYRQTLGQGPEFLTYFQNEAQLEKSRLLSDRFSAERPKGSFSTLEIQRTEQGDSAMYLCASSRERNYGYTFGSGTRLTVV.